The clone carrying this T cell receptor beta chain was counted between two and nine times. One end of the junction does not line up with germline, which may come from a read error. There are 14 residues in the CDR3. Germline V gene data show CDR1 as SGDLS and CDR2 as YYNGEE. Cells sorted as Tregs were CD4+, CD25+ and CD127-/low. TCRdb re-derived calls from the 5' RACE reads in MiXCR, one entry per CDR3 protein. Here the sample spans tens of thousands of distinct CDR3 sequences, around 23% being singletons. The sample taken for sequencing was Tregs sorted from a lymph node. This sequence joins TRBV9 and TRBJ1-2; D is uncertain. This TCR came from a female donor with breast cancer. The CDR3 sequence: CTSSKTGTAYGYTF. The CDR3 nucleotides are TGTACCAGCAGCAAAACTGGTACTGCCTATGGCTACACCTTC.